This T cell receptor beta chain emerged from a study of cytotoxic CD8 clonotypes in ibrutinib-treated CLL. At the level of the study: With a range of 6 to 36, the median treatment time before response samples were taken was over 9 months. Productive templates per sample averaged 255,043; productive rearrangements, 75,000 to 100,000. Study-wide points: Clonality increased with ibrutinib response but returned toward baseline at progression. Lymph node repertoires were not studied, and sampling times were unmatched.

Regarding this clone: Its antigen is as yet unknown.

Libraries were prepared by immunoSEQ multiplex PCR; TCRdb keeps only in-frame clonotypes and omits some of them. This table holds about 300,000 clones, 76% found once. V shed 7 bases and J shed 3 bases, with 9 bases lying between them. This CDR3 is 13 amino acids long. The V gene's germline CDR1 is WSHSY and CDR2 SAAADI. The source was PBMCs, collected at disease progression, from a patient treated with ibrutinib. The chain couples TRBV10-2 to TRBJ2-2, with no clear D. This sequence was found in a human donor with chronic lymphocytic leukemia. CDR3 loop: CASTGPDTGELFF. CDR3 in DNA: TGCGCCAGCACTGGCCCGGACACCGGGGAGCTGTTTTTT.